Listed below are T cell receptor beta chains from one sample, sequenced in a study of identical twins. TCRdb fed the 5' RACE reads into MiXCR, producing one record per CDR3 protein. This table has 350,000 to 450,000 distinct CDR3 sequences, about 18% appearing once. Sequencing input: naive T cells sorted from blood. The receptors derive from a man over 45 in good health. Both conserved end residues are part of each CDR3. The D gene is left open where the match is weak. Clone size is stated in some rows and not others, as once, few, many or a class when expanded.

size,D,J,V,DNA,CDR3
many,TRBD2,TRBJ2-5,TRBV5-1,TGCGCCAGCAGCGGGACTAGCAGAAACCAAGAGACCCAGTACTTC,CASSGTSRNQETQYF
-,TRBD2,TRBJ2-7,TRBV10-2,TGCGCCAGCAGCGCGGCTCGGGCGGGGGAACACGAGCAGTACTTC,CASSAARAGEHEQYF
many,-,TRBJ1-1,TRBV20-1,TGCAGTGCGAACAGAAACATGAACACTGAAGCTTTCTTT,CSANRNMNTEAFF
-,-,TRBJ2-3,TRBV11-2,TGTGCCAGCAGCTTAGCCCGTAGGACAGATACGCAGTATTTT,CASSLARRTDTQYF
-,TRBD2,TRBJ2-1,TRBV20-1,TGCAGTGCTCCGACTAGCGGGAGGGCCTATGGGCAGTTCTTC,CSAPTSGRAYGQFF
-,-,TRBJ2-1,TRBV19,TGTGCCAGTAGTAACAGTTACAATGAGCAGTTCTTC,CASSNSYNEQFF
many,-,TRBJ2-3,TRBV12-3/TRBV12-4,TGTGCCAGCAGTCTCTGGAAAGACATCGATACGCAGTATTTT,CASSLWKDIDTQYF
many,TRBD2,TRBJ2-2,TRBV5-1,TGCGCCAGCAGTCGTCGGACTAGCGGGGCCACGCTAAACACCGGGGAGCTGTTTTTT,CASSRRTSGATLNTGELFF
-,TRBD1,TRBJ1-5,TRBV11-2,TGTGCCAGCAGCTGGGACAGGGGGCTTCTTCGGCCCCAGCATTTT,CASSWDRGLLRPQHF
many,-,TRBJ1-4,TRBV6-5,TGTGCCAGCAGTTACCCGTCGACCCTGGGGAGGGAAAAACTGTTTTTT,CASSYPSTLGREKLFF
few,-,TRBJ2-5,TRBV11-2,TGTGCCAGCAGCCCGCTTTTTGGGCAAGAGACCCAGTACTTC,CASSPLFGQETQYF
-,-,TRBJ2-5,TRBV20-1,TGCAGTGCTAGAGAAACGGACTTATCCACCCAGTACTTC,CSARETDLSTQYF
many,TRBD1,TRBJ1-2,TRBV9,TGTGCCAGCAGCGAACAGGGGGACTATGGCTACACCTTC,CASSEQGDYGYTF
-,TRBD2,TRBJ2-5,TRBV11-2,TGTGCCAGCAGCTTAGATCCTAGCGGGGGCGTCCGACGGACCCAGTACTTC,CASSLDPSGGVRRTQYF
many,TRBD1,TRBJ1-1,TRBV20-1,TGCAGTGCTAGAACAGGGGGTGTGGACACTGAAGCTTTCTTT,CSARTGGVDTEAFF
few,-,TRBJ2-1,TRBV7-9,TGTGCCAGCAGCCTACAGGGAGATATGACGGATGAGCAGTTCTTC,CASSLQGDMTDEQFF
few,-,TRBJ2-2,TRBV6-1,TGTGCCAGCAGCACTAGCCACTCGAACACCGGGGAGCTGTTTTTT,CASSTSHSNTGELFF
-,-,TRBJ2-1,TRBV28,TGTGCCAGCAGTTTTGGGCGTGCCCAGTTCTTC,CASSFGRAQFF
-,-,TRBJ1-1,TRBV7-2,TGTGCCAGCAGCCATTCGGGACTCCTGAACACTGAAGCTTTCTTT,CASSHSGLLNTEAFF
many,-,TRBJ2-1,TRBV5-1,TGCGCCAGCAGGCCTAGCGAGACCTACAATGAGCAGTTCTTC,CASRPSETYNEQFF
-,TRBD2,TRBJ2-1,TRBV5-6,TGTGCCAGCAGCGGTTTAGCGGGCCCGGTTGTGCAGTTCTTC,CASSGLAGPVVQFF
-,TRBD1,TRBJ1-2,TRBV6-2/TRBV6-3,TGTGCCAGCGGGACAGGGAACTATGGCTACACCTTC,CASGTGNYGYTF
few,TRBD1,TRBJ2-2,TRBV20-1,TGCAGTGCTAGATCCCAGGGGGCTGGGAGGGAGCTGTTTTTT,CSARSQGAGRELFF
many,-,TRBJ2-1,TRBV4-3,TGCGCCAGCAGCCAAGATTGGGGCGATGAGCAGTTCTTC,CASSQDWGDEQFF
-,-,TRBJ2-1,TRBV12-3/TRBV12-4,TGTGCCAGCAGCTTTGCGGCCGGCGGAGACAATGAGCAGTTCTTC,CASSFAAGGDNEQFF
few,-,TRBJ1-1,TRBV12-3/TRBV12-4,TGTGCCAGCAGTTTTCGAAGCCGAATGGTCACTGAAGCTTTCTTT,CASSFRSRMVTEAFF
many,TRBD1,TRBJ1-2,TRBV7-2,TGTGCCAGCAGCCTCAGGGGGGCTAGCTATGGCTACACCTTC,CASSLRGASYGYTF
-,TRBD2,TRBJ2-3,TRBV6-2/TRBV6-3,TGTGCCAGCAGTCTTCTACTAGCGGGAGGCACAGATACGCAGTATTTT,CASSLLLAGGTDTQYF
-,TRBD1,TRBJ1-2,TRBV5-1,TGCGCCAGTAGACAGGGCGCCTATGGCTACACCTTC,CASRQGAYGYTF
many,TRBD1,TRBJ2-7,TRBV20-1,TGCAGTGCCAAGACAGGGGGCTCCTACGAGCAGTACTTC,CSAKTGGSYEQYF
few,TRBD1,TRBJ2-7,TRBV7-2,TGTGCCAGCAGCTACAGGGGGGACTACGAGCAGTACTTC,CASSYRGDYEQYF
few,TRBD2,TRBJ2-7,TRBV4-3,TGCGCCAGCAGCCAAAGGCGGGAGGCCTACTACGAGCAGTACTTC,CASSQRREAYYEQYF
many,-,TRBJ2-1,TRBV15,TGTGCCACCAGCAGAGAACGGGCTCGGAATGAGCAGTTCTTC,CATSRERARNEQFF
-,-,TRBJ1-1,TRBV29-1,TGCAGCGTTGAAACTCAGGCTCAAAACACTGAAGCTTTCTTT,CSVETQAQNTEAFF
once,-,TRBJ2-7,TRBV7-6,TGTGCCAGCAGCTTAGGTTTGGTTTCCCCTTGGTTCTACGAGCAGTACTTC,CASSLGLVSPWFYEQYF
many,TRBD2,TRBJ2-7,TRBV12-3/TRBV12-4,TGTGCCAGCAGCCTGACTAGCGGGAGCCTAAGCTCCTACGAGCAGTACTTC,CASSLTSGSLSSYEQYF
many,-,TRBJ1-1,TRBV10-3,TGTGCCATCAGTGAGTCGCCCGGAAGCGGGACTGAAGCTTTCTTT,CAISESPGSGTEAFF
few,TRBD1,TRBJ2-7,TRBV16,TGTGCCAGCAGCCACCGGACAGGCGGCGAGCAGTACTTC,CASSHRTGGEQYF
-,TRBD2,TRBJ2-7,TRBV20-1,TGCAGCTCCGGGGGGGGGTCAACCTACGAGCAGTACTTC,CSSGGGSTYEQYF
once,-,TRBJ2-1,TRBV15,TGTGCCACCAGCACGAGAGTATACAATGAGCAGTTCTTC,CATSTRVYNEQFF
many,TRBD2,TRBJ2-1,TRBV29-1,TGCAGCGTTGGCACTAGCGGGAGGGTCGACAATGAGCAGTTCTTC,CSVGTSGRVDNEQFF
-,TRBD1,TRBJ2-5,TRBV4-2,TGTGCCAGCAGCCAAGAACAGGGGGAAGAGACCCAGTACTTC,CASSQEQGEETQYF
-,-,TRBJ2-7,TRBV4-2,TGTGCCAGCAGCCAAGACCCACAGGCCTCATACGAGCAGTACTTC,CASSQDPQASYEQYF
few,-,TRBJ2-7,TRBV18,TGTGCCAGCTCACCAGAGAGGGGAGAGCAGTACTTC,CASSPERGEQYF
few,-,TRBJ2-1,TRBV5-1,TGCGCCAGCAGCCCCGGGGACGCCAACAATGAGCAGTTCTTC,CASSPGDANNEQFF
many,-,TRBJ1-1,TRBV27,TGTGCCAGCAGTTTCGTTAGGGTGCGGAACACTGAAGCTTTCTTT,CASSFVRVRNTEAFF
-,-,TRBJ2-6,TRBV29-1,TGCAGCGTTGAAGACGACTCTGGGGCCAACGTCCTGACTTTC,CSVEDDSGANVLTF
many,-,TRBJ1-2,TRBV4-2,TGTGCCAGCAGCCAAGACATGGTTGGAGTCTCTGATGGCTACACCTTC,CASSQDMVGVSDGYTF
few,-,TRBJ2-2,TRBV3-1,TGTGCCAGCAGTGAGACAAGCGCGAACACCGGGGAGCTGTTTTTT,CASSETSANTGELFF
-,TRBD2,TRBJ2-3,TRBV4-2,TGTGCCAGCAGCCAACTGGGACTACCGGGGTCATCGGATACGCAGTATTTT,CASSQLGLPGSSDTQYF
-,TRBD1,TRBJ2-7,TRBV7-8,TGTGCCAGCAGCTTGGGACAGATTCTTGACGAGCAGTACTTC,CASSLGQILDEQYF
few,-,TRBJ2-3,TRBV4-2,TGTGCCAGCAGCCCAGGGTACACAGATACGCAGTATTTT,CASSPGYTDTQYF
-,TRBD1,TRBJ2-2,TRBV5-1,TGCGCCAGCAGCTTGGGGGGACAGCGGACCGGGGAGCTGTTTTTT,CASSLGGQRTGELFF
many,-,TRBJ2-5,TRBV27,TGTGCCAGCAGAGCCCGAGGGACTGGGTCAATGTGGCAAGAGACCCAGTACTTC,CASRARGTGSMWQETQYF
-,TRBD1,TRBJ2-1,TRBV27,TGTGCCAGCAGGGAAAATGACAGGGGGCTAAGGGGCGAGCAGTTCTTC,CASRENDRGLRGEQFF
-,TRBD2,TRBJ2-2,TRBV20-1,TGCAGTGCTAGAGCCCCCCAGCGGGGGGACACCGGGGAGCTGTTTTTT,CSARAPQRGDTGELFF
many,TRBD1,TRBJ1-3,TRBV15,TGTGCCACCAGCAGGGACAGGGATGGAAACACCATATATTTT,CATSRDRDGNTIYF